This entry concerns a single TCR beta chain. Its antigen is unknown. The data were taken from a study of CD8+CD57+ T cells in acquired aplastic anemia. Study-wide background: Isolated CD4+ and CD8+ cells, once sorted, yielded DNA averaging roughly 3 ug.

Study results and limitations: Patients and controls shared 25 to 35 CD8+ CDR3 sequences, highly expressed in patients.

Germline V gene lookup returns CDR1 DFQATT and CDR2 SNEGSKA (reference sequence). Trimming stripped 6 bases from V and 0 bases from J, with 15 bases between. The CDR3 has 14 residues. TCR beta VDJ and CDR3 profiles were obtained from a genomic DNA template. TCRdb recomputed calls from the reads with MiXCR, one row per CDR3 protein. The data show about 190,000 distinct CDR3 sequences, approximately 50% seen once. The rearrangement uses TRBV20-1 and TRBJ2-7; a possible D gene is TRBD2 (7 bases). The sample consisted of sorted CD4+, CD8+, or CD8+CD57+ T cells (not recorded which) from PBMCs. This sequence was found in a human donor in good health, serving as a control. The CDR3 is CSAPKGGDSYEQYF. The CDR3 DNA is TGCAGTGCCCCAAAAGGGGGGGACTCCTACGAGCAGTACTTC.